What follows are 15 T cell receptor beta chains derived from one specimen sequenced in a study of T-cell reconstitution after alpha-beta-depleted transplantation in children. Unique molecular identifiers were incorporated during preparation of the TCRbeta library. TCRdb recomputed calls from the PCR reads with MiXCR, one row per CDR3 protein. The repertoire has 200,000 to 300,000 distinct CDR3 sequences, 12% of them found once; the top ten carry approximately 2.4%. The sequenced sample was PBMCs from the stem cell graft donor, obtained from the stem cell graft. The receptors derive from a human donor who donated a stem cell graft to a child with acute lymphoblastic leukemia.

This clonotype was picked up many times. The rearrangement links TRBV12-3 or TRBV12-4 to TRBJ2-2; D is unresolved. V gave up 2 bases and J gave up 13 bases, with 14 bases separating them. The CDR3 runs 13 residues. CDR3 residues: CASSLMRPSGLFF. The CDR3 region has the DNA TGTGCCAGCAGTTTAATGCGTCCCAGTGGGCTGTTTTTT.

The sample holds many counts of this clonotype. The CDR3 sequence is CASSVSGQPSDTQYF. CDR3 coding DNA: TGCGCCAGCAGCGTATCGGGACAGCCGTCGGATACGCAGTATTTT. V usage is TRBV5-1 and J usage is TRBJ2-3; the match to TRBD1 covers 7 bases. This CDR3 is 15 amino acids long. V shed 4 bases and J 6 bases; nucleotides not matched to a gene: 11. Germline CDR1 is SGHRS and CDR2 is YFSETQ.

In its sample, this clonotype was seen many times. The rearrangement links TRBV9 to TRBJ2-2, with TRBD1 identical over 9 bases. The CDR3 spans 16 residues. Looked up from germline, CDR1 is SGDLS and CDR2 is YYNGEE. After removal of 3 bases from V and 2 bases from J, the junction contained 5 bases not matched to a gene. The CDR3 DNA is TGTGCCAGCAGCGGAGGGACAGGGATCAACACCGGGGAGCTGTTTTTT. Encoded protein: CASSGGTGINTGELFF.

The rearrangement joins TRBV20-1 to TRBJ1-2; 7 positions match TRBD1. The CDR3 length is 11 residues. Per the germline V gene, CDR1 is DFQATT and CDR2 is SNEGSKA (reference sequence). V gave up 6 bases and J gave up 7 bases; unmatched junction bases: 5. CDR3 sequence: CSATDRVGYTF. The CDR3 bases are TGCAGTGCAACCGACAGGGTTGGCTACACCTTC.

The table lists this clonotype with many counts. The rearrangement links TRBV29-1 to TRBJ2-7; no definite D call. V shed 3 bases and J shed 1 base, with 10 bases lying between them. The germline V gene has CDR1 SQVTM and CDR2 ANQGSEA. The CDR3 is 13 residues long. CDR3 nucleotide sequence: TGCAGCGTTGAGGTAGGGATATCCTACGAGCAGTACTTC. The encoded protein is CSVEVGISYEQYF.

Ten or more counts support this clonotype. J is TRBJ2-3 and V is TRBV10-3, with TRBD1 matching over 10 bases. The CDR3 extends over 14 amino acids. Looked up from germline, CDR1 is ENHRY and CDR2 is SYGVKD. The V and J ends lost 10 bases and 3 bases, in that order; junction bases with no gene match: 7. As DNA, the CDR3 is TGTGCCACGCGGGACAGGGGTGCGACAGATACGCAGTATTTT. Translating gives CATRDRGATDTQYF.

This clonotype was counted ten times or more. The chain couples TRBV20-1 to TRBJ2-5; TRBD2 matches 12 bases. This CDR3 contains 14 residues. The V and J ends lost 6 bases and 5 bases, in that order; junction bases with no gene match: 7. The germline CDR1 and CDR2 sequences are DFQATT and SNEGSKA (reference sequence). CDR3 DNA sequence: TGCAGTGCCCTGAGACTAGCGGGAGTGGAGACCCAGTACTTC. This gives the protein CSALRLAGVETQYF.

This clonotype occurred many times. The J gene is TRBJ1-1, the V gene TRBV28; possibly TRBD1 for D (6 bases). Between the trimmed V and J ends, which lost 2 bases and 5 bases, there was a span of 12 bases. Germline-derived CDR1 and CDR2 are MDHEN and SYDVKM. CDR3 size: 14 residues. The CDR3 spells CASSLGGARTEAFF. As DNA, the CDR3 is TGTGCCAGCAGTTTAGGGGGGGCTCGGACTGAAGCTTTCTTT. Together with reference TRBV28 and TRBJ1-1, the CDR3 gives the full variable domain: DVKVTQSSRYLVKRTGEKVFLECVQDMDHENMFWYRQDPGLGLRLIYFSYDVKMKEKGDIPEGYSVSREKKERFSLILESASTNQTSMYLCASSLGGARTEAFFGQGTRLTVV.

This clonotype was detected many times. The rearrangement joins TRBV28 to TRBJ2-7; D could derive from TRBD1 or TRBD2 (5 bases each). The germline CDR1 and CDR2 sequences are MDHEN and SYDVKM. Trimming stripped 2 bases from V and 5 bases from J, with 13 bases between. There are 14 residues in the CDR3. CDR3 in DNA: TGTGCCAGCAGTTTACGGGGCTCACGCCACGAGCAGTACTTC. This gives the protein CASSLRGSRHEQYF. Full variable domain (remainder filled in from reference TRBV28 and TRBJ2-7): DVKVTQSSRYLVKRTGEKVFLECVQDMDHENMFWYRQDPGLGLRLIYFSYDVKMKEKGDIPEGYSVSREKKERFSLILESASTNQTSMYLCASSLRGSRHEQYFGPGTRLTVT.

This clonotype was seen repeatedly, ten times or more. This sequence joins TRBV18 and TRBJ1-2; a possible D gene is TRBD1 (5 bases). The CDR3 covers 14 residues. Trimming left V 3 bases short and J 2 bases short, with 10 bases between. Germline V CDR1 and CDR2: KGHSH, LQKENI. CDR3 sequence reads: CASSPQGRNYGYTF. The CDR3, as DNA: TGTGCCAGCTCACCTCAGGGACGGAACTATGGCTACACCTTC.

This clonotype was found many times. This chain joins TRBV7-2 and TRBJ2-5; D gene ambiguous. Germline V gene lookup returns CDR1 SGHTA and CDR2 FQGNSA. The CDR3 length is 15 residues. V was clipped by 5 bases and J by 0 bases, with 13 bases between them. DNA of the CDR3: TGTGCCAGCAGCCCTGGTGGCATACACCAAGAGACCCAGTACTTC. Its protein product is CASSPGGIHQETQYF.

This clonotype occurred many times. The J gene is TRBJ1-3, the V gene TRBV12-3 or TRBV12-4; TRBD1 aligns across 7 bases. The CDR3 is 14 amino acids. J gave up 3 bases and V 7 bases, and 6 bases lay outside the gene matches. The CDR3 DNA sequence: TGTGCCAGCACTAGGGACAGCCTTGGAAACACCATATATTTT. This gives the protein CASTRDSLGNTIYF.

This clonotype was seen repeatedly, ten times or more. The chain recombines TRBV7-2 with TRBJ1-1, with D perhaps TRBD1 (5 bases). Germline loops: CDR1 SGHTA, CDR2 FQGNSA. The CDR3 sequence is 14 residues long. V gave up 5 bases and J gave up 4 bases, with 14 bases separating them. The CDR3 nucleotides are TGTGCCAGCAGCAGCCGACAGACCCTCACTGAAGCTTTCTTT. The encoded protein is CASSSRQTLTEAFF.

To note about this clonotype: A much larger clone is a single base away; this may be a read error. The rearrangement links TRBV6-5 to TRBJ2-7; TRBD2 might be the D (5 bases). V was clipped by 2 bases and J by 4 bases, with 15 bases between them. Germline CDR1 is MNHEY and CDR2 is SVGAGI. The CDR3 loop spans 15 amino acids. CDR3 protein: CASSYGIPGTYEQYF. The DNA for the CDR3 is TGTGCCAGCAGTTACGGGATACCGGGAACTTACGAGCAGTACTTC.

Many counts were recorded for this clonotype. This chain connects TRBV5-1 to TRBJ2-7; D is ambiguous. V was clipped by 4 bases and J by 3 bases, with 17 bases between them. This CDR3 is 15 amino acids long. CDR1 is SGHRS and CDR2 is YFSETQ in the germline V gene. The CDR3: CASSPDFPEDYEQYF. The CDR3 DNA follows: TGCGCCAGCAGCCCTGACTTCCCCGAGGACTACGAGCAGTACTTC.